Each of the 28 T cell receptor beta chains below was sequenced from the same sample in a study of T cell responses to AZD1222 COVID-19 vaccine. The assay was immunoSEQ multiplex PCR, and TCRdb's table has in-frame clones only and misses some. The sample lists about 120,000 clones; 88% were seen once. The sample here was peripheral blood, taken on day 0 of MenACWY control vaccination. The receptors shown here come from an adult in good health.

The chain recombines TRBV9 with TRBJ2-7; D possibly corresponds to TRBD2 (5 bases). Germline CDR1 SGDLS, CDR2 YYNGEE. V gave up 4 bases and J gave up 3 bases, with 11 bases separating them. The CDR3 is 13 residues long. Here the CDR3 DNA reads TGTGCCAGCAGCTCGCCACTAGGCTACGAGCAGTACTTC. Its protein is CASSSPLGYEQYF.

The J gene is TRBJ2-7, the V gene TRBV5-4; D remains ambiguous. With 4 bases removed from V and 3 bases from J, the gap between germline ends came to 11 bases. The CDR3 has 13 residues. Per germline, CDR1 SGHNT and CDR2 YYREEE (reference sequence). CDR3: CASSPTVNYEQYF. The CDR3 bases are TGTGCCAGCAGCCCCACCGTGAACTACGAGCAGTACTTC.

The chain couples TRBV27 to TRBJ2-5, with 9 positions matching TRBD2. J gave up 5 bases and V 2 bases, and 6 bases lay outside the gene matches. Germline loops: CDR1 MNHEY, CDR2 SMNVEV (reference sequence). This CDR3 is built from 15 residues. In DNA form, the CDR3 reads TGTGCCAGCAGTTTAGCGGGAGGGCCTGGTGAGACCCAGTACTTC. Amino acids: CASSLAGGPGETQYF.

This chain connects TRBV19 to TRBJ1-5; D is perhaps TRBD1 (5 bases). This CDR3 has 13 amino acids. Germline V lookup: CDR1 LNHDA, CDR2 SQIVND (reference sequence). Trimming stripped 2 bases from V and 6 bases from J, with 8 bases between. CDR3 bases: TGTGCCAGTAGTATACAGGGTGGTCAGCCCCAGCATTTT. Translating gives CASSIQGGQPQHF.

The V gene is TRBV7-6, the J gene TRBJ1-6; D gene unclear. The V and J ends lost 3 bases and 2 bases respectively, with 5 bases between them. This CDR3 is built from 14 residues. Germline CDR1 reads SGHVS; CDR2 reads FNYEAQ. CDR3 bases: TGTGCCAGCAGCTTCCAGGCCTATAATTCACCCCTCCACTTT. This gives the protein CASSFQAYNSPLHF. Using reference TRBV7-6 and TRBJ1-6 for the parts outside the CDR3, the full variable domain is GAGVSQSPRYKVTKRGQDVALRCDPISGHVSLYWYRQALGQGPEFLTYFNYEAQQDKSGLPNDRFSAERPEGSISTLTIQRTEQRDSAMYRCASSFQAYNSPLHFGNGTRLTVT.

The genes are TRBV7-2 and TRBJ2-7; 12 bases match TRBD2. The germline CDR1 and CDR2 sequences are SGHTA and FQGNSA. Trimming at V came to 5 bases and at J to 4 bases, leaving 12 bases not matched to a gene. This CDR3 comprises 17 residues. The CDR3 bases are TGTGCCAGCAGCCTCCTCAACCCGACTAGCGGGAGTTACGAGCAGTACTTC. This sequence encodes CASSLLNPTSGSYEQYF.

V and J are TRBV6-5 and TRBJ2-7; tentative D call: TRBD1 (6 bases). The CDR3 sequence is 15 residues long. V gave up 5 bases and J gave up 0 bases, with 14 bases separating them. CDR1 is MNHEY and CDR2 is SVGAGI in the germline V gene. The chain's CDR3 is CASSRGQPNSYEQYF. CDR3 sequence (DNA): TGTGCCAGCAGTCGCGGACAGCCTAACTCCTACGAGCAGTACTTC.

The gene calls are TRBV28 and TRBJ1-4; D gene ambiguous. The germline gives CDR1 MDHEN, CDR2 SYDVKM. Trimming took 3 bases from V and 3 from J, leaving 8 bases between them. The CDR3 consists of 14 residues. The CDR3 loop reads CASSFRIANEKLFF. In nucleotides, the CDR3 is TGTGCCAGCAGTTTCCGGATAGCTAATGAAAAACTGTTTTTT.

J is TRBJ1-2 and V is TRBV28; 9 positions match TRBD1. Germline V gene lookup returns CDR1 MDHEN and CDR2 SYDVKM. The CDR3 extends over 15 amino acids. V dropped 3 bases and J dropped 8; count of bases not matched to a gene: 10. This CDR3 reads CASSFWRGQGRGYTF. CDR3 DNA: TGTGCCAGCAGTTTCTGGAGGGGACAGGGCCGCGGCTACACCTTC.

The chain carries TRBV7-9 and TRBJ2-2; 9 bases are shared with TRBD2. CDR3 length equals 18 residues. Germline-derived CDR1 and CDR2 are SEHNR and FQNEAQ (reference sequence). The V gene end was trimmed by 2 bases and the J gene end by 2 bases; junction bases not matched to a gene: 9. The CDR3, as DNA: TGTGCCAGCAGCTTAACGCCGGGACTAGCTGGTAACACCGGGGAGCTGTTTTTT. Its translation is CASSLTPGLAGNTGELFF.

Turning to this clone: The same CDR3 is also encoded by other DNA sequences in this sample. CDR3 protein: CASSVDHNSYEQYF. In nucleotides, the CDR3 is TGTGCCAGCAGCGTAGACCACAACTCCTACGAGCAGTACTTC. The chain links TRBV9 to TRBJ2-7; D unclear. Germline CDR1 reads SGDLS; CDR2 reads YYNGEE. Trimming removed 0 bases at V and 0 bases at J, with 7 bases between. CDR3 length: 14 residues.

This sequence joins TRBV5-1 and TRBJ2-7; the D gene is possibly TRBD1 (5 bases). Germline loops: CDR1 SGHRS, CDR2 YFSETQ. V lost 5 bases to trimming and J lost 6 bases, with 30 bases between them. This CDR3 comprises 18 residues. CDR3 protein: CASSGAKGANSLSREQYF. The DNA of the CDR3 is TGCGCCAGCAGTGGGGCGAAAGGGGCCAACAGCCTTTCACGCGAGCAGTACTTC.

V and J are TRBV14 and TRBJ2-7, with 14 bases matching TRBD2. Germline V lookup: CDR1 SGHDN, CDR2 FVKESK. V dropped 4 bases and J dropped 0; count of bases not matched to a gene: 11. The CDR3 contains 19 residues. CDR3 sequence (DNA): TGTGCCAGCAGCCTAGGTTTCGGGACTAGCGGGAGAGTCTCCTACGAGCAGTACTTC. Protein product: CASSLGFGTSGRVSYEQYF.

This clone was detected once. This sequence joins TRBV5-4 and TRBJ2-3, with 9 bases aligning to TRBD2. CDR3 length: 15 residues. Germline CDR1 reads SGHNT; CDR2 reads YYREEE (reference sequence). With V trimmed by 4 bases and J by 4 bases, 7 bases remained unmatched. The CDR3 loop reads CASSRPGLASDTQYF. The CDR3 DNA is TGTGCCAGCAGCCGACCGGGACTAGCATCAGATACGCAGTATTTT.

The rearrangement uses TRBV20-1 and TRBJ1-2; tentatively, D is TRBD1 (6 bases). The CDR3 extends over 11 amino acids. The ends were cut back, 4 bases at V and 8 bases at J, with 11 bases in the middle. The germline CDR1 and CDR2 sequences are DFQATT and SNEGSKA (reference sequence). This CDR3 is CSAIQGNGYTF. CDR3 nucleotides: TGCAGTGCTATACAGGGTAACGGCTACACCTTC.

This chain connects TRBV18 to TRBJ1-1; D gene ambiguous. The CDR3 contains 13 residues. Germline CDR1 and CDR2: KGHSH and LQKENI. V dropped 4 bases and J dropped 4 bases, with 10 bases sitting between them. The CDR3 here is CASSRSQSTEAFF. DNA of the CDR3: TGTGCCAGCTCACGCAGCCAGAGCACTGAAGCTTTCTTT.

CDR3 residues: CASSLAPRTVSYEQYF. The CDR3 DNA reads TGTGCCAGCAGCTTGGCTCCCCGGACGGTCTCCTACGAGCAGTACTTC. This chain links TRBV11-2 with TRBJ2-7; D is uncertain. Germline V gene data show CDR1 as SGHAT and CDR2 as FQNNGV. The CDR3 is 16 residues long. V was pared by 3 bases and J by 0 bases, with 15 bases between.

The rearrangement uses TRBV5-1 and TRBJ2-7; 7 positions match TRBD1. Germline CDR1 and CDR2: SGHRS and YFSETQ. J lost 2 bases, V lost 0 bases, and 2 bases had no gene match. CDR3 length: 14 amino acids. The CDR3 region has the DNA TGCGCCAGCAGCTTGGGGGACAGTCCCTACGAGCAGTACTTC. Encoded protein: CASSLGDSPYEQYF. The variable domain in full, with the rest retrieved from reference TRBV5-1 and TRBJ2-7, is KAGVTQTPRYLIKTRGQQVTLSCSPISGHRSVSWYQQTPGQGLQFLFEYFSETQRNKGNFPGRFSGRQFSNSRSEMNVSTLELGDSALYLCASSLGDSPYEQYFGPGTRLTVT.

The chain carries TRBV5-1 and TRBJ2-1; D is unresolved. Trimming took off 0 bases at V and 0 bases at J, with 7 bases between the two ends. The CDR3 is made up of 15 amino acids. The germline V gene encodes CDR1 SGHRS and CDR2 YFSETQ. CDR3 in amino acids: CASSLASSSYNEQFF. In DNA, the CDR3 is TGCGCCAGCAGCTTGGCTTCGAGCTCCTACAATGAGCAGTTCTTC.

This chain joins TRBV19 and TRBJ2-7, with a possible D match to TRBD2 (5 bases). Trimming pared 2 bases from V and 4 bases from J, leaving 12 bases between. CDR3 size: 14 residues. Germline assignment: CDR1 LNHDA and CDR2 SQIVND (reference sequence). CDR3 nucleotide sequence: TGTGCCAGTAGTATATCGGGGTATGCGTACGAGCAGTACTTC. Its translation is CASSISGYAYEQYF.

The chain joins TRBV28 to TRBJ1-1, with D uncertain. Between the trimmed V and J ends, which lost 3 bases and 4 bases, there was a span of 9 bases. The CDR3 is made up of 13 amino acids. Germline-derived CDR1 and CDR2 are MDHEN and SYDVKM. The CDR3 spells CASSFPQFTEAFF. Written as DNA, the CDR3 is TGTGCCAGCAGTTTCCCACAGTTCACTGAAGCTTTCTTT.

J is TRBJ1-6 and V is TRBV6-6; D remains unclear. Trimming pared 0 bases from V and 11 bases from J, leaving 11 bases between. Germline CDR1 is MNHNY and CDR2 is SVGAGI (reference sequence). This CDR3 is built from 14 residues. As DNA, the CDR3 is TGTGCCAGCAGTTACTCTGGGCTTCAGGCACCCCTCCACTTT. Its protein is CASSYSGLQAPLHF.

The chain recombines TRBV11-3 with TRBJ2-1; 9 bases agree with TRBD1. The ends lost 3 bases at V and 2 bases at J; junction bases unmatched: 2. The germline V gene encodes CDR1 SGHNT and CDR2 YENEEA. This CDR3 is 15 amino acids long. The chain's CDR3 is CASSLGTGPYNEQFF. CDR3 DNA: TGTGCCAGCAGCTTGGGGACAGGGCCCTACAATGAGCAGTTCTTC.

CDR3 region: CASSQGQGGGTEAFF. The CDR3, as DNA: TGTGCCAGCAGCCAAGGACAGGGGGGAGGAACTGAAGCTTTCTTT. The chain joins TRBV6-5 to TRBJ1-1; 10 bases line up with TRBD1. This CDR3 is 15 amino acids long. In germline, CDR1 is MNHEY, CDR2 SVGAGI. V shed 6 bases and J 5 bases; nucleotides not matched to a gene: 9.

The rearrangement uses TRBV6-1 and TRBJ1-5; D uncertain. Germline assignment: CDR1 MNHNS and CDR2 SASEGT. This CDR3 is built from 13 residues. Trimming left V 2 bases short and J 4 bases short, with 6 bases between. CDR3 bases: TGTGCCAGCAGTGAATTTGGGAATCAGCCCCAGCATTTT. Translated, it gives CASSEFGNQPQHF.

The CDR3 here is CASSYSRDTENQPQHF. In DNA form, the CDR3 reads TGTGCCAGCAGTTACTCCCGCGACACCGAAAATCAGCCCCAGCATTTT. The chain couples TRBV6-5 to TRBJ1-5; no clear D. Trimming removed 0 bases from V and 4 bases from J, with 13 bases in between. Germline V gene lookup returns CDR1 MNHEY and CDR2 SVGAGI. The CDR3 loop spans 16 amino acids.

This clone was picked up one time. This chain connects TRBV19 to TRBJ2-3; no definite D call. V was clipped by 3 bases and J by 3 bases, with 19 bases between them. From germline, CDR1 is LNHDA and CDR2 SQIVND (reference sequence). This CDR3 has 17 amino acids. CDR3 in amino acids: CASSIGSVGVRTDTQYF. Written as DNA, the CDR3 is TGTGCCAGTAGTATCGGATCGGTTGGTGTTAGGACAGATACGCAGTATTTT.

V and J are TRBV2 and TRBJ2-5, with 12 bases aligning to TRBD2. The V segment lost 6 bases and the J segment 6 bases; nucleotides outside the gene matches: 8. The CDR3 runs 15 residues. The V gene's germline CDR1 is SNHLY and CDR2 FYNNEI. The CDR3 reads CASSPRTSGKKTQYF. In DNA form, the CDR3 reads TGTGCCAGCAGCCCCAGGACTAGCGGGAAAAAGACCCAGTACTTC. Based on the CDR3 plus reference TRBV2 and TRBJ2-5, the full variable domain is EPEVTQTPSHQVTQMGQEVILRCVPISNHLYFYWYRQILGQKVEFLVSFYNNEISEKSEIFDDQFSVERPDGSNFTLKIRSTKLEDSAMYFCASSPRTSGKKTQYFGPGTRLLVL.